The 19 T cell receptor beta chains in this list originate from one sample, sequenced in a study of control samples from healthy donors and cancer patients (dated by TCRdb to the early 2020s). The method behind the library was the immunoSEQ multiplex PCR assay. What TCRdb holds here is the immuneACCESS table cut down to in-frame rearrangements. Part of the clones is not present; checked against another copy, under half of the missing clones reflect an unresolved V gene, and the others are unexplained. The sample table lists over 200,000 clones, roughly 87% of them with a count of one. The ten biggest clones cover roughly 14% of the sample. The sequenced sample consisted of PBMCs. These receptors originate from an older woman with lung cancer.

The rearrangement joins TRBV7-9 to TRBJ2-1; 9 bases fit TRBD2. Losses at the gene ends were 5 bases for V and 6 bases for J; bases not matched to a gene: 17. CDR1 and CDR2 from the germline V gene are SEHNR and FQNEAQ (reference sequence). The CDR3 spans 18 residues. The chain's CDR3 is CASSRLGGGGAGRNEQFF. CDR3 nucleotide sequence: TGTGCCAGCAGCCGCCTCGGGGGCGGGGGGGCTGGGCGCAATGAGCAGTTCTTC.

This clone was counted once. This chain joins TRBV10-2 and TRBJ1-2; D is unclear. This CDR3 is built from 13 residues. V was pared by 6 bases and J by 8 bases, with 16 bases between. The V gene's germline CDR1 is WSHSY and CDR2 SAAADI. CDR3 nucleotides: TGCGCCAGCAGCCAGGCCCTAGCGGGAGGCTACACCTTC. This sequence encodes CASSQALAGGYTF.

The CDR3 DNA reads as TGTGCCAGCAGCTTTAGGGAGACCCAGTACTTC. It specifies CASSFRETQYF. This sequence joins TRBV5-8 and TRBJ2-5; the D is unclear. The germline gives CDR1 SGHTS, CDR2 YDEGEE. The ends were cut back, 2 bases at V and 5 bases at J, with 4 bases in the middle. The CDR3 has 11 amino acids.

This clone is a singleton in its sample. This chain uses TRBV11-2 with TRBJ1-2, with D uncertain. Germline assignment: CDR1 SGHAT and CDR2 FQNNGV. The CDR3 is 13 amino acids. Trimming removed 5 bases at V and 7 bases at J, with 14 bases between. CDR3: CASSPQRSSGYTF. The CDR3, as DNA: TGTGCCAGCAGCCCACAACGAAGCTCTGGCTACACCTTC. The full variable domain, with the rest looked up from reference TRBV11-2 and TRBJ1-2, is EAGVAQSPRYKIIEKRQSVAFWCNPISGHATLYWYQQILGQGPKLLIQFQNNGVVDDSQLPKDRFSAERLKGVDSTLKIQPAKLEDSAVYLCASSPQRSSGYTFGSGTRLTVV.

This rearrangement joins TRBV12-5 to TRBJ2-3; 9 bases map to TRBD2. The length of the CDR3 is 15 residues. From germline, CDR1 is LGHNT and CDR2 FRNRAP. The trim removed 5 bases at V and 3 bases at J, leaving 6 bases unmatched. This CDR3 reads CASGMGRGGTDTQYF. CDR3 DNA sequence: TGTGCTAGTGGTATGGGGCGGGGGGGGACAGATACGCAGTATTTT.

In nucleotides, the CDR3 is TGTGCCATCAGTGTTGCAGGAGGTTCTTCACCCCTCCACTTT. Its translation: CAISVAGGSSPLHF. The chain couples TRBV10-3 to TRBJ1-6; no clear D gene. The CDR3 consists of 14 residues. Trimming cost V 4 bases and J 9 bases, with 13 bases left between them. The germline V gene encodes CDR1 ENHRY and CDR2 SYGVKD.

This clone was detected only once. This chain joins TRBV19 and TRBJ2-7; 10 bases match TRBD1. Germline V CDR1 and CDR2: LNHDA, SQIVND (reference sequence). V was pared by 6 bases and J by 4 bases, with 9 bases of the junction left unmatched. The CDR3 extends over 15 amino acids. The CDR3 is CASRETGGAAYEQYF. The CDR3, as DNA: TGTGCCAGTAGGGAGACAGGGGGCGCGGCGTACGAGCAGTACTTC.

This clone was counted once. The chain carries TRBV7-3 and TRBJ2-3; no firm D call. CDR3 length equals 13 residues. V was clipped by 5 bases and J by 3 bases, with 9 bases between them. Germline lookup yields CDR1 SGHTA and CDR2 FQGTGA. The CDR3: CASSPVGTDTQYF. The CDR3 region has the DNA TGTGCCAGCAGCCCCGTGGGGACAGATACGCAGTATTTT.

The J gene is TRBJ2-2, the V gene TRBV5-5, with D unclear. This CDR3 comprises 14 residues. Germline V CDR1 and CDR2: SGHKS, YYEKEE (reference sequence). V was pared by 0 bases and J by 7 bases, with 10 bases between. For the CDR3, the DNA is TGTGCCAGCAGCTTGGGGGGAAGGATCGGGGAGCTGTTTTTT. The encoded protein is CASSLGGRIGELFF.

The chain uses TRBV3-1 (or the pseudogene TRBV3-2) and TRBJ2-7; 9 bases line up with TRBD2. After removal of 4 bases from V and 4 bases from J, the junction contained 2 bases not matched to a gene. The germline gives CDR1 LGHDT, CDR2 YNNKEL (reference sequence). The CDR3 sequence is 13 residues long. CDR3 in DNA: TGTGCCAGCAGCCCAACTAGCGGGTACGAGCAGTACTTC. It codes for CASSPTSGYEQYF.

This clone has a single count. This rearrangement joins TRBV28 to TRBJ1-1; no firm D call. The germline CDR1 and CDR2 sequences are MDHEN and SYDVKM. The CDR3 loop spans 14 amino acids. V was clipped by 8 bases and J by 6 bases, with 19 bases between them. CDR3 loop: CASGDSGSTPEAFF. For the CDR3, the DNA is TGTGCCAGCGGAGATTCGGGGTCAACGCCTGAAGCTTTCTTT.

This clone was recorded only once. This chain links TRBV7-2 with TRBJ1-2; tentatively, D is TRBD1 (6 bases). The CDR3 is made up of 12 amino acids. Germline V gene sequence: CDR1 SGHTA, CDR2 FQGNSA. The germline V and J ends were trimmed by 5 bases and 8 bases, with 12 bases remaining between them. CDR3: CASSRDIWGYTF. CDR3 bases: TGTGCCAGCAGCCGGGACATATGGGGCTACACCTTC. Drawing the rest from reference TRBV7-2 and TRBJ1-2, the complete variable domain is GAGVSQSPSNKVTEKGKDVELRCDPISGHTALYWYRQSLGQGLEFLIYFQGNSAPDKSGLPSDRFSAERTGGSVSTLTIQRTQQEDSAVYLCASSRDIWGYTFGSGTRLTVV.

This chain uses TRBV11-2 with TRBJ1-6; D unclear. Per germline, CDR1 SGHAT and CDR2 FQNNGV. V lost 5 bases and J 10 bases, leaving 12 bases between the germline ends. The CDR3 extends over 13 amino acids. CDR3 region: CASSLQTLSPLHF. CDR3 nucleotide sequence: TGTGCCAGCAGCCTCCAGACTCTATCACCCCTCCACTTT.

This clone was found once. The chain combines TRBV3-1 (or the pseudogene TRBV3-2) with TRBJ1-1; TRBD1 might be the D (6 bases). The ends were cut back, 4 bases at V and 4 bases at J, with 10 bases in the middle. The CDR3 has 13 residues. Germline V gene data show CDR1 as LGHDT and CDR2 as YNNKEL (reference sequence). This chain's CDR3 is CASSRRGGTEAFF. DNA of the CDR3: TGTGCCAGCAGCCGACGAGGGGGCACTGAAGCTTTCTTT.

This clone appeared a single time. This rearrangement joins TRBV4-1 to TRBJ2-1; TRBD2 aligns across 13 bases. V shed 4 bases and J 9 bases; nucleotides not matched to a gene: 6. The CDR3 consists of 15 residues. Germline lookup yields CDR1 MGHRA and CDR2 YSYEKL. CDR3 DNA sequence: TGCGCCAGCAGCCTCGGGACTAGCGGGACCGGTGAGCAGTTCTTC. It yields the protein CASSLGTSGTGEQFF.

The gene calls are TRBV27 and TRBJ2-7; no clear D. The CDR3 sequence is 10 residues long. The germline V gene has CDR1 MNHEY and CDR2 SMNVEV (reference sequence). The germline V and J ends were trimmed by 8 bases and 4 bases, with 6 bases remaining between them. CDR3 bases: TGTGCCAGCGGGGAATACGAGCAGTACTTC. The encoded protein is CASGEYEQYF.

V is TRBV10-3 and J is TRBJ1-4; 7 bases align to TRBD1. The ends lost 0 bases at V and 8 bases at J; junction bases unmatched: 6. Germline loops: CDR1 ENHRY, CDR2 SYGVKD. The CDR3 extends over 15 amino acids. CDR3 region: CAISESSGGNEKLFF. CDR3 coding DNA: TGTGCCATCAGTGAGTCGTCAGGGGGAAACGAAAAACTGTTTTTT.

J is TRBJ2-3 and V is TRBV30; D unresolved. Germline CDR1 GTSNPN, CDR2 SVGIG (reference sequence). This CDR3 has 12 amino acids. Trimming left V 1 base short and J 6 bases short, with 8 bases between. The CDR3 sequence is CAWSERWDTQYF. Written as DNA, the CDR3 is TGTGCCTGGAGTGAGAGATGGGATACGCAGTATTTT.

The genes are TRBV24-1 and TRBJ1-1; the D gene is possibly TRBD1 (5 bases). Per germline, CDR1 KGHDR and CDR2 SFDVKD. Deletions cut 4 bases from V and 0 bases from J, with 8 bases between. CDR3 length equals 14 residues. CDR3 sequence reads: CATSDSTVNTEAFF. The DNA for the CDR3 is TGTGCCACCAGTGACTCGACAGTGAACACTGAAGCTTTCTTT.